This T cell receptor beta chain appears in the sequencing data of a study of persistence of HIV-infected CD4 T cells (dated by TCRdb to the early 2020s). Broadly, across the study: The study isolated CMV- and HIV-1 Gag-responding CD4+ T cells from ART-treated individuals to examine antigen-driven clonal expansion of HIV-1-infected cells. Peripheral blood samples of up to about 180 mL were collected at multiple time points, except for a couple of participants, who underwent leukapheresis at a single time point. TCRbeta sequencing assessed the clonality of all cells in each sorted population, while proviral sequencing assessed the clonality of infected cells. Suppressive ART had been received by participants for a median of roughly eight years. Cross-participant TCR cluster analysis included under ten participants for CMV and more than five participants for Gag.

Sequences KGHSH (CDR1) and LQKENI (CDR2) are obtained from the germline V gene. The CDR3 has 13 amino acids, counting the end cysteine and phenylalanine. The retained sequence is limited to the CDR3, 39 bases, with the frame set at the first base. The immunoSEQ hsTCRB assay version 4, run in survey mode, was used to sequence TCRbeta repertoires from genomic DNA. For TCRbeta sequencing, genomic DNA was diluted to 10 ng/uL, and up to roughly 1 ug was used per sample. Processing in the source paper ran as follows. Analysis of the TCRbeta data was done in ImmunoSeq Analyzer 3.0, and diversity was computed on productive nucleotide rearrangements. The improved Chao index was used to estimate lower-bound TCR diversity, and the Gini coefficient was used to estimate clonality using the Immunarch R package. Nucleotide rearrangements that differed but encoded the same CDR3beta amino acid sequence were counted as separate clonotypes. Differential abundance analysis found TCRbeta sequences that were significantly enriched in antigen-responding cells compared with anti-CD3/anti-CD28-activated cells. GLIPH2 grouped TCRs by predicted peptide-MHC specificity, both within each participant and across combined participant data sets. TCRdb retrieved this table from immuneACCESS and kept in-frame rearrangements only. Not all clones are present; in checked studies, unresolved V genes account for under half, and no reason is known for the remainder. The DNA was the basis for D and trimming; V, J and clone size are from that table. The sample profile shows tens of thousands of clones; more than 75% of them were found once. The top ten hold less than 5% of the sample.

Points the paper makes about the study in general: The study involved few individuals and tested only a limited range of antigens. TCRbeta richness in CMV- and Gag-responding cells was significantly lower than in anti-CD3/anti-CD28-responding cells; CMV-responding cells had higher oligoclonality than CD3/CD28-stimulated and Gag-responding cells. Bulk TCR analyses could not be restricted to the rare CMV-responding cells that actually carried HIV-1 proviruses. Within the same sorted populations, how oligoclonal the TCRs were correlated with how oligoclonal the proviruses were. Antigen-responding cells were enriched for degenerate expanded CDR3beta sequences, which suggests convergent selection of CD4+ responses to CMV and Gag.

The treatment or condition label of this sample denotes: suppressive antiretroviral therapy. Cells were stimulated with lysates of CMV-infected fibroblasts at around 10 ug/mL. Memory populations depleted of antigen-responding cells were obtained by sorting nonresponding CD40L-negative CD69-negative CD45RO-high memory CD4+ T cells. Participants were HIV-1-infected adults who started suppressive ART during chronic infection. For at least 4 years, the participants' plasma HIV-1 RNA had been undetectable, below 50 copies/mL. To be included, a participant needed positive CMV serology and a CD4+ T cell count above 400 cells/uL. Before stimulation, PBMCs were isolated using density centrifugation and depleted of CD8+ T cells. For around 19 hours, the CD8-depleted PBMCs were stimulated with anti-CD28/CD49d costimulation, a CD40-blocking antibody, and enfuvirtide to prevent new infections. Sorting was done on either a Beckman Coulter MoFlo Legacy or an XDP sorter, and propidium iodide was used to exclude dead cells. Genomic DNA was extracted with the QIAamp DNA Mini Kit for samples above one million cells, otherwise with the Quick-DNA Microprep Kit.

As regards this clone: Its antigen target is currently unknown. An end of the junction does not agree with germline; a read error may underlie this.

The source material was CD4+ T cells sorted from PBMCs after approximately 19-hour stimulation, sampled from a patient who received antiretroviral therapy. Interpreted using the paper, the cell subset or site label stands for: CD40L-CD69- CD45RO-high memory CD4 T cells not responding to CMV lysate. The V and J genes are TRBV18 and TRBJ1-2; too little of a D gene remains to name it. The TCR originated in an adult man with HIV who was CMV-seropositive. CDR3 loop: CASSPLTDSDHSF. The sequenced DNA is TGTGCCAGCTCACCACTGACCGACTCGGACCACAGCTTC.